What follows are 26 T cell receptor beta chains derived from one specimen sequenced in a study of shared clonotypes between healthy human individuals (dated by TCRdb to about 2020). The protocol used for the library was the immunoSEQ multiplex PCR assay. TCRdb holds this immuneACCESS table with in-frame rearrangements only. Some clones are missing; in checked studies, unresolved V genes explain under half, and the rest has no known cause. Counted in this sample were 450,000 to 550,000 clones; about four fifths of them appeared once. Together, the top ten hold approximately 12% of the sample. The specimen was PBMCs. These receptors all come from a woman aged 40 to 55 in good health. Some clones in this sample may be carry-over from other donors' samples.

The chain has TRBV2 and TRBJ2-7, with unresolved D. Trimming cost V 2 bases and J 3 bases, with 14 bases left between them. The germline V gene encodes CDR1 SNHLY and CDR2 FYNNEI. This CDR3 comprises 15 residues. CDR3 nucleotides: TGTGCCAGCAGTGAATCCCGGTTTGCCAACTACGAGCAGTACTTC. Translating it yields CASSESRFANYEQYF. Full variable domain (missing parts from reference TRBV2 and TRBJ2-7): EPEVTQTPSHQVTQMGQEVILRCVPISNHLYFYWYRQILGQKVEFLVSFYNNEISEKSEIFDDQFSVERPDGSNFTLKIRSTKLEDSAMYFCASSESRFANYEQYFGPGTRLTVT.

This clone was observed a few times. V usage is TRBV7-9 and J usage is TRBJ2-2; no clear D gene. In germline, CDR1 is SEHNR, CDR2 FQNEAQ (reference sequence). This CDR3 region has 14 residues. V was pared by 5 bases and J by 0 bases, with 7 bases between. Here the CDR3 DNA reads TGTGCCAGCAGCCTCGGTACGAACACCGGGGAGCTGTTTTTT. It translates to CASSLGTNTGELFF.

The chain recombines TRBV29-1 with TRBJ1-4, with D unresolved. The V gene's germline CDR1 is SQVTM and CDR2 ANQGSEA. CDR3 size: 15 residues. V was pared by 6 bases and J by 8 bases, with 22 bases between. CDR3: CSVPKPGFGSEKLFF. In nucleotides, the CDR3 is TGCAGCGTCCCTAAACCGGGATTTGGGAGCGAAAAACTGTTTTTT.

The J gene is TRBJ1-2, the V gene TRBV9; TRBD1 matches at 10 bases. CDR3 size: 14 residues. Trimming took 3 bases from V and 6 from J; bases not matched to a gene: 5. Germline lookup yields CDR1 SGDLS and CDR2 YYNGEE. The CDR3, as DNA: TGTGCCAGCAGCGCCGCGGGACAGGGGAATGGCTACACCTTC. Translated: CASSAAGQGNGYTF.

This clone was picked up one time. The chain uses TRBV28 and TRBJ2-1; perhaps TRBD2 as D (6 bases). CDR1 is MDHEN, CDR2 SYDVKM, per germline. Trimming removed 5 bases at V and 9 bases at J, with 20 bases between. The CDR3 has 15 residues. For the CDR3, the DNA is TGTGCCAGCAGTAGCCTCCGGGGGAGAGTTAGTGAGCAGTTCTTC. It is translated as CASSSLRGRVSEQFF.

The CDR3: CASSPPRLGTGELFF. CDR3 sequence (DNA): TGTGCCAGCAGCCCTCCAAGACTAGGAACCGGGGAGCTGTTTTTT. This chain connects TRBV11-2 to TRBJ2-2; weak D call: TRBD2 (6 bases). V was clipped by 5 bases and J by 5 bases, with 15 bases between them. Germline CDR1 SGHAT, CDR2 FQNNGV. The CDR3 length is 15 residues. The complete variable domain, with remaining parts taken from reference TRBV11-2 and TRBJ2-2, reads EAGVAQSPRYKIIEKRQSVAFWCNPISGHATLYWYQQILGQGPKLLIQFQNNGVVDDSQLPKDRFSAERLKGVDSTLKIQPAKLEDSAVYLCASSPPRLGTGELFFGEGSRLTVL.

The chain is built from TRBV6-1 and TRBJ2-1; 10 bases agree with TRBD1. The germline V gene has CDR1 MNHNS and CDR2 SASEGT. The junction had 13 bases not matched to a gene; V was cut back by 8 bases and J by 9 bases. CDR3 length: 15 residues. The CDR3 region is CASSPSWRTGGEQFF. DNA of the CDR3: TGTGCCAGCTCCCCCTCGTGGCGGACAGGGGGTGAGCAGTTCTTC.

Regarding this clone: A single base separates this from a much larger clone, so it may be a read error. This chain joins TRBV7-3 and TRBJ2-3; 13 bases are a match to TRBD2. The germline gives CDR1 SGHTA, CDR2 FQGTGA. This CDR3 comprises 16 residues. J lost 2 bases, V lost 4 bases, and 3 bases had no gene match. CDR3 loop: CASSSGLAGLTDTQYF. DNA of the CDR3: TGTGCCAGCAGCTCGGGACTAGCGGGGCTCACAGATACGCAGTATTTT. The variable domain in full, with the rest retrieved from reference TRBV7-3 and TRBJ2-3, is GAGVSQTPSNKVTEKGKYVELRCDPISGHTALYWYRQSLGQGPEFLIYFQGTGAADDSGLPNDRFFAVRPEGSVSTLKIQRTERGDSAVYLCASSSGLAGLTDTQYFGPGTRLTVL.

The chain carries TRBV5-1 and TRBJ1-2; 7 nucleotides align to TRBD1. Germline V gene lookup returns CDR1 SGHRS and CDR2 YFSETQ. Trimming cost V 3 bases and J 0 bases; bases outside gene matches: 5. The CDR3 sequence is 15 residues long. The CDR3 DNA reads as TGCGCCAGCAGCTCCGACAGGGCTGCTAACTATGGCTACACCTTC. It codes for CASSSDRAANYGYTF.

The CDR3 loop is CASSLFDGGGTDTQYF. As DNA, the CDR3 is TGCGCCAGCAGCTTGTTCGACGGGGGAGGCACAGATACGCAGTATTTT. The rearrangement links TRBV5-1 to TRBJ2-3; tentative D call: TRBD2 (6 bases). The CDR3 covers 16 residues. Trimming pared 1 base from V and 1 base from J, leaving 13 bases between. Germline V gene sequence: CDR1 SGHRS, CDR2 YFSETQ.

This clone has only one observation. The chain links TRBV19 to TRBJ1-5; TRBD1 is a possible D gene (5 bases). CDR1 is LNHDA and CDR2 is SQIVND in the germline V gene (reference sequence). Trimming pared 3 bases from V and 3 bases from J, leaving 15 bases between. This CDR3 has 16 residues. The CDR3 DNA reads as TGTGCCAGTAGTATTGACGGGGAGGGGTACAATCAGCCCCAGCATTTT. Its translation is CASSIDGEGYNQPQHF. Variable domain in full (rest from reference TRBV19 and TRBJ1-5): DGGITQSPKYLFRKEGQNVTLSCEQNLNHDAMYWYRQDPGQGLRLIYYSQIVNDFQKGDIAEGYSVSREKKESFPLTVTSAQKNPTAFYLCASSIDGEGYNQPQHFGDGTRLSIL.

The chain joins TRBV19 to TRBJ2-2, with 9 bases fitting TRBD1. Germline lookup yields CDR1 LNHDA and CDR2 SQIVND (reference sequence). Trimming cost V 5 bases and J 0 bases; bases outside gene matches: 10. The CDR3 runs to 18 residues. The CDR3 is CASSPGQGLLANTGELFF. The DNA for the CDR3 is TGTGCCAGTAGTCCGGGACAGGGACTATTAGCGAACACCGGGGAGCTGTTTTTT.

The V call is TRBV11-2, the J call TRBJ2-1; weak D call: TRBD2 (5 bases). The CDR3 has 15 residues. Germline values: CDR1 SGHAT, CDR2 FQNNGV. Trimming took off 5 bases at V and 5 bases at J, with 16 bases between the two ends. Here the CDR3 reads CASSTYRGLHNEQFF. The CDR3 coding sequence is TGTGCCAGCAGCACCTACCGTGGACTTCACAATGAGCAGTTCTTC.

This chain links TRBV2 with TRBJ2-7; D is perhaps TRBD1 or TRBD2 (5 bases each). The CDR3 is made up of 15 amino acids. Germline CDR1 and CDR2: SNHLY and FYNNEI. V lost 6 bases and J lost 1, with 16 bases in between. CDR3 nucleotides: TGTGCCAGCAGGCCCGGGACGACCTCTTCCTACGAGCAGTACTTC. Its translation: CASRPGTTSSYEQYF.

A single count supports this clone. The J gene is TRBJ2-7, the V gene TRBV10-3; a weak D match, TRBD2 (6 bases). Looked up from germline, CDR1 is ENHRY and CDR2 is SYGVKD. The CDR3 contains 13 residues. Trimming took off 9 bases at V and 2 bases at J, with 14 bases between the two ends. In nucleotides, the CDR3 is TGTGCCATTTCCGGGACTCCCCCCTACGAGCAGTACTTC. Residues: CAISGTPPYEQYF.

CDR3 region: CAITASGRYEQFF. CDR3 DNA: TGTGCCATCACGGCTAGCGGGAGGTATGAGCAGTTCTTC. The V gene is TRBV10-3, the J gene TRBJ2-1; 11 bases map to TRBD2. CDR1 and CDR2 (germline): ENHRY, SYGVKD. Trimming cost V 7 bases and J 8 bases; bases outside gene matches: 4. The CDR3 has 13 residues.

This clone has only a few counts. The J gene is TRBJ2-7, the V gene TRBV6-6; the D is unclear. Germline V gives CDR1 MNHNY, CDR2 SVGAGI (reference sequence). The CDR3 runs to 15 residues. The V gene lost 5 bases and the J gene lost 4 bases, with 18 bases spanning the gap. The CDR3: CASSPTEGRNYEQYF. The CDR3 DNA sequence: TGTGCCAGCAGTCCCACTGAAGGCAGGAATTACGAGCAGTACTTC.

The CDR3 nucleotides are TGTGCCAGTACCACTAATGGGGGTTCTAATGAAAAACTGTTTTTT. Its translation: CASTTNGGSNEKLFF. The chain has TRBV19 and TRBJ1-4; D might be TRBD1 (5 bases). V dropped 7 bases and J dropped 3 bases, with 15 bases sitting between them. The length of the CDR3 is 15 residues. CDR1 and CDR2 from the germline V gene are LNHDA and SQIVND (reference sequence).

The rearrangement joins TRBV5-1 to TRBJ1-6; D gene unclear. The V and J ends lost 0 bases and 7 bases respectively, with 11 bases between them. The germline V gene encodes CDR1 SGHRS and CDR2 YFSETQ. The CDR3 totals 15 residues. The CDR3 DNA reads as TGCGCCAGCAGCTTGGGGACCCTGGGCAATTCACCCCTCCACTTT. The encoded protein is CASSLGTLGNSPLHF. The variable domain in full, completed from reference TRBV5-1 and TRBJ1-6, reads KAGVTQTPRYLIKTRGQQVTLSCSPISGHRSVSWYQQTPGQGLQFLFEYFSETQRNKGNFPGRFSGRQFSNSRSEMNVSTLELGDSALYLCASSLGTLGNSPLHFGNGTRLTVT.

This sequence joins TRBV7-6 and TRBJ2-1; TRBD2 matches at 10 bases. This CDR3 has 14 amino acids. J lost 7 bases, V lost 2 bases, and 2 bases had no gene match. Germline lookup yields CDR1 SGHVS and CDR2 FNYEAQ. DNA of the CDR3: TGTGCCAGCAGCTTATGGGGACTAGCGAATGAGCAGTTCTTC. Its translation: CASSLWGLANEQFF.

In this sample, this clone turned up many times. Other DNA sequences in this specimen translate into the identical CDR3. The V and J genes are TRBV6-6 and TRBJ2-6, with D uncertain. There are 14 residues in the CDR3. V lost 0 bases and J lost 2, with 2 bases in between. Looked up from germline, CDR1 is MNHNY and CDR2 is SVGAGI (reference sequence). The CDR3 region is CASSYSTGANVLTF. For the CDR3, the DNA is TGTGCCAGCAGTTACTCGACTGGGGCCAACGTCCTGACTTTC.

This clone is termed medium-sized. This chain joins TRBV4-2 and TRBJ2-6; TRBD2 is a possible D gene (5 bases). Germline values: CDR1 LGHNA, CDR2 YNFKEQ. The CDR3 length is 16 residues. With 0 bases removed from V and 4 bases from J, the gap between germline ends came to 10 bases. CDR3 region: CASSQDLGSGANVLTF. The CDR3 DNA follows: TGTGCCAGCAGCCAAGATCTAGGGAGCGGGGCCAACGTCCTGACTTTC.

The chain carries TRBV2 and TRBJ2-4; D is uncertain. The CDR3 has 12 amino acids. The germline CDR1 and CDR2 sequences are SNHLY and FYNNEI. V lost 6 bases and J lost 9, with 12 bases in between. The CDR3 DNA is TGTGCCAGCAGGTCACAACCCGGCATTCAGTACTTC. Residues: CASRSQPGIQYF.

This chain uses TRBV29-1 with TRBJ2-5; 8 bases fit TRBD2. CDR1 is SQVTM and CDR2 is ANQGSEA in the germline V gene. V gave up 5 bases and J gave up 2 bases; unmatched junction bases: 7. The CDR3 is made up of 14 amino acids. The DNA for the CDR3 is TGCAGCGTTTCCCCGGGACTAGGGCAAGAGACCCAGTACTTC. Protein sequence: CSVSPGLGQETQYF. Full variable domain (outside the CDR3, taken from reference TRBV29-1 and TRBJ2-5): SAVISQKPSRDICQRGTSLTIQCQVDSQVTMMFWYRQQPGQSLTLIATANQGSEATYESGFVIDKFPISRPNLTFSTLTVSNMSPEDSSIYLCSVSPGLGQETQYFGPGTRLLVL.

The chain joins TRBV29-1 to TRBJ1-4; perhaps TRBD1 as D (5 bases). The CDR3 runs 15 residues. V lost 6 bases and J 1 base, leaving 15 bases between the germline ends. Per the germline V gene, CDR1 is SQVTM and CDR2 is ANQGSEA. The DNA of the CDR3 is TGCAGCGTGCGGGACTTTTGGGAAACTAATGAAAAACTGTTTTTT. This gives the protein CSVRDFWETNEKLFF. Based on the CDR3 plus reference TRBV29-1 and TRBJ1-4, the full variable domain is SAVISQKPSRDICQRGTSLTIQCQVDSQVTMMFWYRQQPGQSLTLIATANQGSEATYESGFVIDKFPISRPNLTFSTLTVSNMSPEDSSIYLCSVRDFWETNEKLFFGSGTQLSVL.

The CDR3 DNA is TGCGCCAGCAGCTTGGAGGGACAGGGCTCTGGGGCCAACGTCCTGACTTTC. It specifies CASSLEGQGSGANVLTF. This chain uses TRBV5-1 with TRBJ2-6; 9 bases are a match to TRBD1. The V segment lost 0 bases and the J segment 0 bases; nucleotides outside the gene matches: 1. This CDR3 has 17 residues. The germline V gene encodes CDR1 SGHRS and CDR2 YFSETQ.